This T cell receptor beta chain was identified during a study of blood T cell repertoires in COVID-19. The overall study: Both acute and convalescent COVID-19 samples were obtained from the United States, Italy and Spain. From T cells, B-cell-depleted T cells, or PBMCs came the material, which was cDNA or gDNA.

Under the authors' procedure: Estimation of nucleated cell counts was performed using reference gene primer amplification. Profiling relied on immunoSEQ multiplex PCR, and the TCRdb table lists in-frame clones only, not all of them. V, J and clone size are taken as reported in that table, and D and trimming were inferred from the DNA itself. The data hold fewer than 300,000 clones, with roughly 91% observed a single time. Participants reported their clinical history, and cohort assignment relied on those reports. Trimming stripped 8 bases from V and 0 bases from J, with 8 bases between. In germline, CDR1 is SGHVS, CDR2 FNYEAQ. There are 13 residues in the CDR3.

The specimen was PBMCs or T cells enriched from blood (not recorded which). The V call is TRBV7-6, the J call TRBJ1-3; D uncertain. The sequence derives from a woman in her 40s with acute COVID-19. The CDR3 nucleotides read TGTGCCAGCTCGAGTTTCTCTGGAAACACCATATATTTT. Amino acid sequence: CASSSFSGNTIYF.